Following are 9 T cell receptor beta chains from one sample sequenced in a study of T cells in Graves' hyperthyroidism and ophthalmopathy. Researchers took RNA transcripts and amplified the TCR beta CDR3 regions from them. RT-PCR in the first round (using the HTBI primer set) targeted the TCR CDR3. One entry per CDR3 protein results from TCRdb running MiXCR on the multiplex PCR reads. The sample shows about 100,000 distinct CDR3 sequences, about 16% of them seen only once. The sequencing sample was made of blood. The receptor set was obtained from a woman aged 45-59 years with Graves' hyperthyroidism.

This clonotype was seen ten or more times. This chain joins TRBV2 and TRBJ1-6, with 9 bases fitting TRBD1. The germline gives CDR1 SNHLY, CDR2 FYNNEI. This CDR3 has 13 residues. V shed 4 bases, J shed 10 bases, and the junction held 2 bases outside the gene matches. DNA for the CDR3: TGTGCCAGCAGTGGACAGGGGGGCTCACCCCTCCACTTT. This gives the protein CASSGQGGSPLHF.

This clonotype was observed many times. The chain recombines TRBV29-1 with TRBJ1-1; tentative D call: TRBD1 (5 bases). The CDR3 runs 11 residues. Trimming shortened V by 6 bases and J by 8 bases, and 13 bases separated the two germline ends. Germline V CDR1 and CDR2: SQVTM, ANQGSEA. For the CDR3, the DNA is TGCAGCGTCCTAGGGGTCCTCGAAGCTTTCTTT. It encodes CSVLGVLEAFF.

The table lists this clonotype with many counts. The chain joins TRBV18 to TRBJ2-1; D uncertain. Per the germline V gene, CDR1 is KGHSH and CDR2 is LQKENI. The CDR3 has 14 amino acids. The V and J ends lost 0 bases and 8 bases respectively, with 11 bases between them. Written as DNA, the CDR3 is TGTGCCAGCTCACCACCGTCGAGCGTTCATGAGCAGTTCTTC. Its protein product is CASSPPSSVHEQFF.

In this sample, this clonotype turned up many times. The CDR3 region is CSATVGGLEAFF. The CDR3 coding sequence is TGCAGTGCAACGGTTGGGGGGCTTGAAGCTTTCTTT. V gene TRBV20-1 combines with J gene TRBJ1-1; a possible D gene is TRBD1 (6 bases). Germline CDR1 and CDR2: DFQATT and SNEGSKA (reference sequence). The CDR3 sequence is 12 residues long. V lost 6 bases and J 7 bases, leaving 15 bases between the germline ends.

This clonotype was found many times. The rearrangement joins TRBV20-1 to TRBJ1-6, with a tentative D call TRBD1 (6 bases). Per germline, CDR1 DFQATT and CDR2 SNEGSKA (reference sequence). The CDR3 totals 14 residues. V lost 3 bases to trimming and J lost 11 bases, with 17 bases between them. This chain's CDR3 is CSARFPQGHPPLHF. In nucleotides, the CDR3 is TGCAGTGCTAGGTTCCCACAGGGTCATCCACCCCTCCACTTT.

The chain has TRBV5-4 and TRBJ2-5; D is tentatively TRBD1 or TRBD2 (6 bases each). Trimming pared 0 bases from V and 2 bases from J, leaving 11 bases between. This CDR3 comprises 15 residues. Germline V gene lookup returns CDR1 SGHNT and CDR2 YYREEE (reference sequence). The DNA for the CDR3 is TGTGCCAGCAGCTTGGGGGGGGCGGGTCAAGAGACCCAGTACTTC. As protein: CASSLGGAGQETQYF.

The table lists this clonotype with many counts. The gene calls are TRBV3-1 and TRBJ2-2, with D possibly being TRBD1 (5 bases). The CDR3 runs to 14 residues. Germline-derived CDR1 and CDR2 are LGHDT and YNNKEL (reference sequence). V lost 4 bases to trimming and J lost 4 bases, with 10 bases between them. CDR3 sequence: CASSRRQSTGELFF. As DNA, the CDR3 is TGTGCCAGCAGCCGGCGACAGAGCACCGGGGAGCTGTTTTTT. The full variable domain, with the rest looked up from reference TRBV3-1 and TRBJ2-2, is DTAVSQTPKYLVTQMGNDKSIKCEQNLGHDTMYWYKQDSKKFLKIMFSYNNKELIINETVPNRFSPKSPDKAHLNLHINSLELGDSAVYFCASSRRQSTGELFFGEGSRLTVL.

This clonotype was observed many times. The chain combines TRBV18 with TRBJ1-6; D is ambiguous. The CDR3 runs to 15 residues. Trimming shortened V by 2 bases and J by 4 bases, and 9 bases separated the two germline ends. Looked up from germline, CDR1 is KGHSH and CDR2 is LQKENI. For the CDR3, the DNA is TGTGCCAGCTCACCATACGGGGTTTATAATTCACCCCTCCACTTT. Protein: CASSPYGVYNSPLHF.

The sample holds many counts of this clonotype. CDR3 amino acids: CASSQGAGAASGANVLTF. For the CDR3, the DNA is TGTGCCAGCAGCCAAGGGGCGGGAGCTGCTTCTGGGGCCAACGTCCTGACTTTC. The V and J genes are TRBV3-1 and TRBJ2-6; the match to TRBD2 covers 7 bases. The CDR3 is 18 amino acids. With 1 base clipped from V and 1 base from J, the junction kept 7 bases outside the gene matches. Germline V gene lookup returns CDR1 LGHDT and CDR2 YNNKEL (reference sequence).